A single sample is the source of the 19 T cell receptor beta chains below, sequenced in a study of cytomegalovirus exposure and HLA in healthy donors. Assay: immunoSEQ multiplex PCR; the TCRdb copy retains only in-frame clones and omits some. The sample contains about 54,000 clones, roughly nine tenths of which appear only once. The sample taken for sequencing was PBMCs. These receptors all come from a woman aged 18-35 years in good health and CMV-seropositive.

The chain is built from TRBV19 and TRBJ1-4; no firm D call. Germline values: CDR1 LNHDA, CDR2 SQIVND (reference sequence). V dropped 1 base and J dropped 6 bases, with 9 bases sitting between them. The CDR3 spans 14 residues. CDR3 sequence: CASSIAATDEKLFF. The CDR3 DNA reads TGTGCCAGTAGTATAGCGGCAACAGATGAAAAACTGTTTTTT.

The gene calls are TRBV27 and TRBJ1-3, with D possibly being TRBD1 (5 bases). CDR3 length equals 14 residues. CDR1 and CDR2 (germline): MNHEY, SMNVEV (reference sequence). The germline V and J ends were trimmed by 5 bases and 2 bases, with 10 bases remaining between them. The CDR3: CASSPRTPGNTIYF. The CDR3 region has the DNA TGTGCCAGCAGTCCCCGGACACCTGGAAACACCATATATTTT.

The rearrangement uses TRBV18 and TRBJ2-1, with 10 bases identical to TRBD1. J gave up 9 bases and V 0 bases, and 11 bases lay outside the gene matches. There are 17 residues in the CDR3. CDR1 is KGHSH and CDR2 is LQKENI in the germline V gene. As DNA, the CDR3 is TGTGCCAGCTCACCACCGTTATTAGGGACAGGGGTTTCTGAGCAGTTCTTC. It specifies CASSPPLLGTGVSEQFF.

This sequence joins TRBV15 and TRBJ2-7; the D is unclear. V was pared by 4 bases and J by 3 bases, with 7 bases between. Germline V gene sequence: CDR1 LNHNV, CDR2 YYDKDF (reference sequence). This CDR3 contains 12 residues. CDR3 amino acids: CATSTDNYEQYF. For the CDR3, the DNA is TGTGCCACCAGCACCGACAACTACGAGCAGTACTTC.

The chain links TRBV6-5 to TRBJ1-2; D is unclear. V was pared by 1 base and J by 7 bases, with 7 bases between. This CDR3 is built from 12 residues. Germline loops: CDR1 MNHEY, CDR2 SVGAGI. This CDR3 is CASSYYGSGYTF. In DNA, the CDR3 is TGTGCCAGCAGTTACTATGGGAGTGGCTACACCTTC.

The V gene is TRBV28, the J gene TRBJ2-3; the D gene is possibly TRBD1 (6 bases). V lost 7 bases and J lost 2, with 13 bases in between. Germline V gene data show CDR1 as MDHEN and CDR2 as SYDVKM. The CDR3 sequence is 14 residues long. Written as DNA, the CDR3 is TGTGCCAGCACCCCCCAGGGGCCCACAGATACGCAGTATTTT. This sequence encodes CASTPQGPTDTQYF.

This clone occurred once. This chain joins TRBV28 and TRBJ2-7, with D perhaps matching TRBD1 (5 bases). CDR1 and CDR2 from the germline V gene are MDHEN and SYDVKM. The V gene lost 10 bases and the J gene lost 2 bases, with 9 bases spanning the gap. This CDR3 spans 11 amino acids. CDR3 DNA sequence: TGTGCCACTGTCAGGGCCTACGAGCAGTACTTC. Translating gives CATVRAYEQYF.

A single count supports this clone. The V call is TRBV6-7, the J call TRBJ2-5; 13 nucleotides match TRBD2. TRBV6-7 is marked as an open reading frame, function uncertain. This CDR3 region has 19 residues. The ends lost 5 bases at V and 0 bases at J; junction bases unmatched: 12. The CDR3 sequence: CASSTRATSGGKYQETQYF. The CDR3 DNA reads as TGTGCCAGCAGTACCAGGGCGACTAGCGGGGGGAAGTACCAAGAGACCCAGTACTTC.

This rearrangement joins TRBV7-2 to TRBJ1-3; no definite D call. V lost 2 bases and J 7 bases, leaving 15 bases between the germline ends. CDR3 size: 15 residues. The germline V gene has CDR1 SGHTA and CDR2 FQGNSA. CDR3: CASSLSGGLFNTIYF. The CDR3 DNA reads as TGTGCCAGCAGCTTATCGGGCGGGTTGTTTAACACCATATATTTT.

The chain employs TRBV5-1 and TRBJ1-2; D is unclear. Germline lookup yields CDR1 SGHRS and CDR2 YFSETQ. The V and J ends lost 0 bases and 1 base respectively, with 7 bases between them. The CDR3 contains 14 residues. CDR3 protein: CASSLDRFNYGYTF. CDR3 DNA: TGCGCCAGCAGCTTGGACAGATTTAACTATGGCTACACCTTC.

The chain carries TRBV6-5 and TRBJ1-5; the D is unclear. Germline V gene sequence: CDR1 MNHEY, CDR2 SVGAGI. The CDR3 is 14 amino acids. V lost 9 bases and J 7 bases, leaving 19 bases between the germline ends. CDR3 region: CASKTSGERQPQHF. The DNA of the CDR3 is TGTGCCAGTAAAACCTCGGGAGAAAGACAGCCCCAGCATTTT.

V usage is TRBV6-5 and J usage is TRBJ2-1; weak D call: TRBD2 (7 bases). The CDR3 extends over 14 amino acids. CDR1 and CDR2 (germline): MNHEY, SVGAGI. V lost 6 bases, J lost 1 base, and 10 bases lay in between. CDR3 loop: CASRRGGSYNEQFF. Written as DNA, the CDR3 is TGTGCCAGCAGAAGGGGGGGGTCCTACAATGAGCAGTTCTTC.

CDR3 protein: CAASAGGRSNEKLFF. The CDR3 DNA is TGTGCCGCATCCGCGGGGGGCAGGAGTAATGAAAAACTGTTTTTT. The rearrangement links TRBV7-9 to TRBJ1-4, with D possibly matching TRBD1 (6 bases). The germline CDR1 and CDR2 sequences are SEHNR and FQNEAQ (reference sequence). V dropped 11 bases and J dropped 4 bases, with 20 bases sitting between them. The CDR3 extends over 15 amino acids.

The chain couples TRBV15 to TRBJ2-5, with TRBD1 matching 8 bases. Germline assignment: CDR1 LNHNV and CDR2 YYDKDF (reference sequence). V dropped 2 bases and J dropped 4; count of bases not matched to a gene: 12. The CDR3 runs 17 residues. CDR3 sequence reads: CATSRQGAGEWLETQYF. In DNA, the CDR3 is TGTGCCACCAGCAGACAGGGGGCCGGGGAATGGTTAGAGACCCAGTACTTC.

V is TRBV4-2 and J is TRBJ1-1; no definite D call. The germline V gene has CDR1 LGHNA and CDR2 YNFKEQ. This CDR3 has 16 amino acids. Trimming removed 0 bases at V and 1 base at J, with 12 bases between. CDR3 in amino acids: CASSQEWQASNTEAFF. CDR3 bases: TGTGCCAGCAGCCAAGAATGGCAGGCTTCGAACACTGAAGCTTTCTTT.

This clone was picked up a small number of times. CDR3 sequence: CASKGVAGWQFF. DNA for the CDR3: TGTGCCAGCAAAGGGGTTGCAGGGTGGCAGTTCTTC. The chain joins TRBV2 to TRBJ2-1; D might be TRBD1 (5 bases). The ends were cut back, 7 bases at V and 12 bases at J, with 16 bases in the middle. Germline lookup yields CDR1 SNHLY and CDR2 FYNNEI. CDR3 length equals 12 residues.

This clone was picked up one time. This chain uses TRBV10-3 with TRBJ2-5; 12 bases line up with TRBD2. V shed 6 bases and J 5 bases; nucleotides not matched to a gene: 7. Germline CDR1 is ENHRY and CDR2 is SYGVKD. The CDR3 has 15 amino acids. CDR3 sequence: CAIRPSGGAAETQYF. The CDR3 nucleotides read TGTGCCATCAGACCTAGCGGGGGGGCCGCGGAGACCCAGTACTTC.

This sequence joins TRBV6-1 and TRBJ1-2; TRBD1 agrees at 7 bases. The junction had 7 bases not matched to a gene; V was cut back by 2 bases and J by 4 bases. The CDR3 has 15 amino acids. Germline V gene data show CDR1 as MNHNS and CDR2 as SASEGT. The CDR3 DNA reads as TGTGCCAGCAGTGAATCCCCCGGGACAGCCTATGGCTACACCTTC. This translates into CASSESPGTAYGYTF.

This clone showed up just once. V usage is TRBV6-5 and J usage is TRBJ2-7, with TRBD1 as a possible D gene (6 bases). There are 15 residues in the CDR3. The V gene lost 6 bases and the J gene lost 4 bases, with 19 bases spanning the gap. From germline, CDR1 is MNHEY and CDR2 SVGAGI. The CDR3 DNA reads as TGTGCCAGCAGCCGCTTTGGGCAGGGGAATTACGAGCAGTACTTC. This codes for CASSRFGQGNYEQYF.